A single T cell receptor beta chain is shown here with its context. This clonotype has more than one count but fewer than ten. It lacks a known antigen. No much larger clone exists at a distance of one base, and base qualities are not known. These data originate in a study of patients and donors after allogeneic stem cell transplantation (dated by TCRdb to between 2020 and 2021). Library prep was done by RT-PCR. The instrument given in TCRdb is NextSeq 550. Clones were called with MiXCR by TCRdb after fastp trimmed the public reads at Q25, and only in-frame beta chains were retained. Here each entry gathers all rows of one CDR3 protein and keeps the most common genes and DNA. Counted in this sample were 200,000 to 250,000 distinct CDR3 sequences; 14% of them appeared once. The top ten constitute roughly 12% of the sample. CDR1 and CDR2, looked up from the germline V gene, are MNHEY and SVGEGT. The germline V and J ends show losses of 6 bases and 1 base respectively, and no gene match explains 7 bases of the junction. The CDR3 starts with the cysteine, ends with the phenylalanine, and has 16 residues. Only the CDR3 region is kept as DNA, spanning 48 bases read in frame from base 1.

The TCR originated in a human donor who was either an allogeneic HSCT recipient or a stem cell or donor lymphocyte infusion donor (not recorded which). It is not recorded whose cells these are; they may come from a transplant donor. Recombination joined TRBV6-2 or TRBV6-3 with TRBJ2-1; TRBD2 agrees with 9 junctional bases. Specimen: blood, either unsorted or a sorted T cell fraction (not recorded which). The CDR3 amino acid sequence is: CASSRSGGRSYNEQFF. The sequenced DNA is TGTGCCAGCAGCCGTAGCGGGGGAAGGTCCTACAATGAGCAGTTCTTC.